This TCR beta chain was sequenced for a study of PD-1 blockade in classical Hodgkin lymphoma. Overall study results and limits: Why the repertoires differ is still unclear, perhaps disease activity or prior therapy. CD8+ TCR diversity did not rise significantly by C4D1, unlike CD4+.

Turning to this clone: Antigen unknown.

In every patient, relapse followed autologous stem cell transplantation, while exposure to brentuximab vedotin differed. Reported best responses ranged across complete response, partial response or progressive disease. CDR1 and CDR2 (germline): SGHRS, YFSETQ. The V gene lost 0 bases and the J gene lost 4 bases, with 7 bases spanning the gap. The CDR3 runs to 14 residues. The table came from immunoSEQ multiplex PCR; TCRdb's copy has only in-frame clones and leaves some out. The sample holds fewer than 110,000 clones, about 89% seen once. The gene calls are TRBV5-1 and TRBJ1-4; D is unclear. Sequencing used peripheral blood mononuclear cells (PBMCs), obtained before the second cycle of nivolumab. This receptor was taken from a human donor with classical Hodgkin lymphoma. The CDR3 DNA reads as TGCGCCAGCAGCTTGGAGGCGGGTAATGAAAAACTGTTTTTT. Translating gives CASSLEAGNEKLFF.